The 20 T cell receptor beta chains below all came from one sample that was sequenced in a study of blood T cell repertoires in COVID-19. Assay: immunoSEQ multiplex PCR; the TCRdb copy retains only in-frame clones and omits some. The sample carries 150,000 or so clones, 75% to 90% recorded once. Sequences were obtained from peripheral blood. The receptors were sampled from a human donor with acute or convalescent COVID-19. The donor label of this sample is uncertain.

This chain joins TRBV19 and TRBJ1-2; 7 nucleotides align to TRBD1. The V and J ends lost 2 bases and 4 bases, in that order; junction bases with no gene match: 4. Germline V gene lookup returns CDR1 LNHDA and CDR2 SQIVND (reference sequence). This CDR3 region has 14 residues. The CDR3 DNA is TGTGCCAGTAGTATACGGGCAGGGGGCTATGGCTACACCTTC. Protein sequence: CASSIRAGGYGYTF.

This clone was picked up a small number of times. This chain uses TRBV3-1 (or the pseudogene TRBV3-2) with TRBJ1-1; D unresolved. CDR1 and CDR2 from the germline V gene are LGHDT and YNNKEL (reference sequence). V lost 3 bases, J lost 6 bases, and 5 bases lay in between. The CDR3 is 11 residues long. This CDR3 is CASSHGAEAFF. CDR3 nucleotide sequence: TGTGCCAGCAGCCATGGAGCTGAAGCTTTCTTT.

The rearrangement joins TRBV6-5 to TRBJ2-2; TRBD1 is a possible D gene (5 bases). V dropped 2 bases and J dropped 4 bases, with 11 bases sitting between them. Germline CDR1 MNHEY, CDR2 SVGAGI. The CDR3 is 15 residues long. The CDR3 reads CASSYDSRLTGELFF. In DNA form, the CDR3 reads TGTGCCAGCAGTTACGACAGCAGACTCACCGGGGAGCTGTTTTTT.

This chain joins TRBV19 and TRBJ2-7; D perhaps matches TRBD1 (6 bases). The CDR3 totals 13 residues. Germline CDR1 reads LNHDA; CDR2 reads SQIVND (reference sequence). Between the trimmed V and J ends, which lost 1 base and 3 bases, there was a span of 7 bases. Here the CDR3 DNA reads TGTGCCAGTAGTATAGCCAGGGGCTACGAGCAGTACTTC. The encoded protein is CASSIARGYEQYF. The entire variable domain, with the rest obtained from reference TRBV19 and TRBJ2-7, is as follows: DGGITQSPKYLFRKEGQNVTLSCEQNLNHDAMYWYRQDPGQGLRLIYYSQIVNDFQKGDIAEGYSVSREKKESFPLTVTSAQKNPTAFYLCASSIARGYEQYFGPGTRLTVT.

The CDR3 loop reads CATSRNLGQGDGYTF. The CDR3 DNA follows: TGTGCCACCAGCAGAAACCTCGGACAGGGGGATGGCTACACCTTC. The chain uses TRBV15 and TRBJ1-2, with 10 bases aligning to TRBD1. V was clipped by 2 bases and J by 6 bases; unmatched bases: 6. Germline V gene sequence: CDR1 LNHNV, CDR2 YYDKDF (reference sequence). The CDR3 totals 15 residues.

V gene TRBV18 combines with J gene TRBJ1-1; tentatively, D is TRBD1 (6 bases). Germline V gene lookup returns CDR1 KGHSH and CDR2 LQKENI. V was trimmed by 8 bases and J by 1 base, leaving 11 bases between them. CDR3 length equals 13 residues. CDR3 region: CASLSGENTEAFF. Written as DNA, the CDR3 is TGTGCCAGCCTGTCAGGGGAGAACACTGAAGCTTTCTTT.

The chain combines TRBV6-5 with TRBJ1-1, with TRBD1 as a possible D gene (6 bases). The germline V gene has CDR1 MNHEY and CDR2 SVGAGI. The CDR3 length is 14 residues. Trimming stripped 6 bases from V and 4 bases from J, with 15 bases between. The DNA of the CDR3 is TGTGCCAGCAGCAGGGGCGTGACCGGCACTGAAGCTTTCTTT. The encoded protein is CASSRGVTGTEAFF.

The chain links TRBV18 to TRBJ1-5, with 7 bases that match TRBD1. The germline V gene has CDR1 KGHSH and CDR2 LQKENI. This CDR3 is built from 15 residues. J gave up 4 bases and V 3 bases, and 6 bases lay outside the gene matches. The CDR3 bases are TGTGCCAGCTCACCGGAGACAGGGCGGAATCAGCCCCAGCATTTT. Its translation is CASSPETGRNQPQHF.

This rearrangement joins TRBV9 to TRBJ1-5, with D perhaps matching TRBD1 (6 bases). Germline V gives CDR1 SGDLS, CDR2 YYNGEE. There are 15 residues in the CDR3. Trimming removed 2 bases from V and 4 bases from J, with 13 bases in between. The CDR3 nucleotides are TGTGCCAGCAGCGTTATGGACAGTCCTAATCAGCCCCAGCATTTT. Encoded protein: CASSVMDSPNQPQHF. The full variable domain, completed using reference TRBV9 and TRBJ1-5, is DSGVTQTPKHLITATGQRVTLRCSPRSGDLSVYWYQQSLDQGLQFLIQYYNGEERAKGNILERFSAQQFPDLHSELNLSSLELGDSALYFCASSVMDSPNQPQHFGDGTRLSIL.

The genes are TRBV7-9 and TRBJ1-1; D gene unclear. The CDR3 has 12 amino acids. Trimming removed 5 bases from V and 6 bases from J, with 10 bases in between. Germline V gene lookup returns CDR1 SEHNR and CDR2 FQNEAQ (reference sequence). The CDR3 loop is CASSPTVPEAFF. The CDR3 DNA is TGTGCCAGCAGCCCAACAGTCCCTGAAGCTTTCTTT.

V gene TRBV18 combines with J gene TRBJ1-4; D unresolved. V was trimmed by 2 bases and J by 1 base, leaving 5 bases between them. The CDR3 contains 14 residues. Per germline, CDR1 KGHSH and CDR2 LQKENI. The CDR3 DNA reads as TGTGCCAGCTCACCAGGGAGAACTAATGAAAAACTGTTTTTT. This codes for CASSPGRTNEKLFF.

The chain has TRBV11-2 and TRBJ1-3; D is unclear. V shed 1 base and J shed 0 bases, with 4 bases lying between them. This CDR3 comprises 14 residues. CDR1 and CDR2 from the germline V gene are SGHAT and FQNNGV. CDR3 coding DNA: TGTGCCAGCAGCTTAGCCCGCTCTGGAAACACCATATATTTT. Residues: CASSLARSGNTIYF.

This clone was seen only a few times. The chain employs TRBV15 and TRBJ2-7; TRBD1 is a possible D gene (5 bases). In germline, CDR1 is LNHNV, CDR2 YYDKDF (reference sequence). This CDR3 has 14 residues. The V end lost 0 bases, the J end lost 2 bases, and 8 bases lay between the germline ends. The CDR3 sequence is CATSRDQQAYEQYF. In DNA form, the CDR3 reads TGTGCCACCAGCAGAGATCAACAGGCCTACGAGCAGTACTTC.

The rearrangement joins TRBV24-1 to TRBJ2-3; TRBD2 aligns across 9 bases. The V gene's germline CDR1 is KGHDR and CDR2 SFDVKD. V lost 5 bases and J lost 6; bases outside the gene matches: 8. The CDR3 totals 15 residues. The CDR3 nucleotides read TGTGCCACCAGTGGCGGGGGGGGTTTTGCTGATACGCAGTATTTT. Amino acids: CATSGGGGFADTQYF.

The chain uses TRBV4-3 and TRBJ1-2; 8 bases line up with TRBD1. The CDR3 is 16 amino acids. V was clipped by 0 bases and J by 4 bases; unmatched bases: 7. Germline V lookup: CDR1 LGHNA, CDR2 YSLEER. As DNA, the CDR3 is TGCGCCAGCAGCCAAGATAACACAGGGGGTGGCTATGGCTACACCTTC. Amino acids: CASSQDNTGGGYGYTF.

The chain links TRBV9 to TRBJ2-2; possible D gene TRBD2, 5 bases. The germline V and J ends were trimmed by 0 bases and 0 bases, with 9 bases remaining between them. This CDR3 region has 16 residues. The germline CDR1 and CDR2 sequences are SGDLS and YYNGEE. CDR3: CASSVELSANTGELFF. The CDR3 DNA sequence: TGTGCCAGCAGCGTAGAGCTTAGCGCGAACACCGGGGAGCTGTTTTTT.

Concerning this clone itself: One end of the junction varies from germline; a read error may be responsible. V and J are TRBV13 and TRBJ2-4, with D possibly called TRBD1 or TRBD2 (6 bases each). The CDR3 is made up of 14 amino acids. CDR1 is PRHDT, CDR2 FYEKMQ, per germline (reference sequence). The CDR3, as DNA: TGTGCCAGCAGCGTAGGGGGGACAAAAAACATTCAGTACTTC. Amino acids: CASSVGGTKNIQYF.

The CDR3: CASSLLAGGPTDTQYF. DNA for the CDR3: TGTGCCAGCAGCCTTCTAGCGGGGGGGCCCACAGATACGCAGTATTTT. V and J are TRBV3-1 (or the pseudogene TRBV3-2) and TRBJ2-3; 12 bases are shared with TRBD2. Losses at the gene ends were 4 bases for V and 2 bases for J; bases not matched to a gene: 4. The germline CDR1 and CDR2 sequences are LGHDT and YNNKEL (reference sequence). The CDR3 totals 16 residues.

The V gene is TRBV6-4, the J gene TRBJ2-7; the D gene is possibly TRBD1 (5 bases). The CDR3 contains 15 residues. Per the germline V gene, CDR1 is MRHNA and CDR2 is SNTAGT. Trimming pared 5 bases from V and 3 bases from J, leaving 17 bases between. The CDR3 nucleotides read TGTGCCAGCAGTCCCGCGGCAGGGTCAATCTACGAGCAGTACTTC. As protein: CASSPAAGSIYEQYF.

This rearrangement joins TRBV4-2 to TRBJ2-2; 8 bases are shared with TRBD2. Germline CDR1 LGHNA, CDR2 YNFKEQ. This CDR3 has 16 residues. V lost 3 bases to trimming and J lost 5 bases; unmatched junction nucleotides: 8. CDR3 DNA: TGTGCCAGCAGCCAGGAGAGGGTAGCGGGGACCGGGGAGCTGTTTTTT. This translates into CASSQERVAGTGELFF.